The 5 T cell receptor beta chains presented below share a single source sample, sequenced in a study of T-cell reconstitution after alpha-beta-depleted transplantation in children. Using unique molecular identifiers, the investigators prepared the TCRbeta library. TCRdb recomputed calls from the PCR reads with MiXCR, one row per CDR3 protein. The data show just under 550,000 distinct CDR3 sequences, with around 19% seen just once and about 3.1% held by the top ten. The sample consisted of PBMCs from the stem cell graft donor, taken from the stem cell graft. The receptor set was obtained from a human donor who donated a stem cell graft to a child with acute lymphoblastic leukemia.

This clonotype was seen only a few times. V gene TRBV7-9 combines with J gene TRBJ2-1; TRBD2 aligns across 11 bases. This CDR3 is built from 17 residues. Germline V gene sequence: CDR1 SEHNR, CDR2 FQNEAQ (reference sequence). V trimming: 5 bases; J trimming: 7 bases; junction bases outside the gene matches: 13. In DNA form, the CDR3 reads TGTGCCAGCAGCCAACCAAAGACTAGCGGGATTCAGAATGAGCAGTTCTTC. Amino acid sequence: CASSQPKTSGIQNEQFF. Combining the CDR3 with reference TRBV7-9 and TRBJ2-1 gives the whole variable domain DTGVSQNPRHKITKRGQNVTFRCDPISEHNRLYWYRQTLGQGPEFLTYFQNEAQLEKSRLLSDRFSAERPKGSFSTLEIQRTEQGDSAMYLCASSQPKTSGIQNEQFFGPGTRLTVL.

The CDR3 here is CASSSPRALATNEKLFF. The CDR3 DNA reads as TGTGCCAGCAGCTCCCCGAGGGCCCTCGCAACTAATGAAAAACTGTTTTTT. The chain joins TRBV7-9 to TRBJ1-4; D uncertain. V lost 4 bases and J 0 bases, leaving 15 bases between the germline ends. Germline lookup yields CDR1 SEHNR and CDR2 FQNEAQ (reference sequence). The CDR3 spans 17 residues.

The rearrangement uses TRBV5-1 and TRBJ2-5; 7 nucleotides line up with TRBD2. Trimming cost V 4 bases and J 4 bases; bases outside gene matches: 7. The CDR3 runs to 14 residues. Germline V CDR1 and CDR2: SGHRS, YFSETQ. CDR3 in amino acids: CASSQGRVRETQYF. CDR3 bases: TGCGCCAGCAGCCAAGGGAGGGTGAGAGAGACCCAGTACTTC.

In its sample, this clonotype was seen a few times. This chain joins TRBV20-1 and TRBJ2-1; no clear D gene. The V end was cut by 0 bases, the J end by 9 bases, with 9 bases between. The CDR3 totals 12 residues. Germline loops: CDR1 DFQATT, CDR2 SNEGSKA (reference sequence). The DNA of the CDR3 is TGCAGTGCTAGAGATGCAGCCCCTGAGCAGTTCTTC. It encodes CSARDAAPEQFF.

V usage is TRBV5-6 and J usage is TRBJ2-7, with 8 bases that match TRBD1. The CDR3 spans 14 residues. CDR1 and CDR2 (germline): SGHDT, YYEEEE. After removal of 1 base from V and 5 bases from J, the junction contained 5 bases not matched to a gene. CDR3 region: CASSLRNRGDEQYF. The CDR3 DNA follows: TGTGCCAGCAGCTTGAGAAACAGGGGGGACGAGCAGTACTTC.